This is a list of T cell receptor beta chains from one sample in a study of beta chain features in type 1 diabetes. TCRdb's copy holds only in-frame clones and misses some; the assay was immunoSEQ multiplex PCR. The sample holds about 240,000 clones; less than 35% are singletons and the top ten take approximately 4%. The sequenced sample was central memory CD4+ T cells from blood. Every receptor here comes from a man in his thirties or forties in good health. The CDR3 runs from the conserved cysteine through the conserved F or W. Fields, in order: V gene, J gene, clone size, D gene, CDR3 DNA, CDR3 protein. D genes are given only for firm matches. Size values are once, few and many counts, or a class for expanded clones, and some rows have none.

TRBV10-1	TRBJ2-3	few	TRBD1	TGCGCCAGCAGCCGGGGGACAGGGGCTGCAGATACGCAGTATTTT	CASSRGTGAADTQYF
TRBV30	TRBJ1-2	many	NA	TGTGCCTGGAGTGTTCTCTTAGGGGCTCTCTATGGCTACACCTTC	CAWSVLLGALYGYTF
TRBV18	TRBJ2-1	few	TRBD2	TGTGCCAGCTCACCCCAGCGGGAGACCTACAATGAGCAGTTCTTC	CASSPQRETYNEQFF
TRBV16	TRBJ1-2	once	TRBD1	TGTGCCAGCAGCCGGGACAGTAGCTATGGCTACACCTTC	CASSRDSSYGYTF
TRBV30	TRBJ1-4	NA	TRBD1	TGTGCCTGGACCTGGGACAGCCGGAATGAAAAACTGTTTTTT	CAWTWDSRNEKLFF
TRBV21-1	TRBJ2-1	NA	NA	TGTGCCAGCAGCTCCCGACTAGCGCCAAGCTCCTACAATGAGCAGTTCTTC	CASSSRLAPSSYNEQFF
TRBV7-9	TRBJ1-5	NA	NA	TGTGCCAGCAGCCGAGATAGCAATCAGCCCCAGCATTTT	CASSRDSNQPQHF
TRBV14	TRBJ2-2	few	NA	TGTGCCAGCAGCCCGAACAGGGTGAACACCGGGGAGCTGTTTTTT	CASSPNRVNTGELFF
TRBV30	TRBJ1-2	NA	TRBD1	TGTGGGCAGGGGGCGGGATATGGCTACACCTTC	CGQGAGYGYTF
TRBV7-9	TRBJ2-1	NA	TRBD1	TGTGCCAGCAGCCCCTCCCGCGAGGGACAGGAACGCAATGAGCAGTTCTTC	CASSPSREGQERNEQFF
TRBV5-6	TRBJ2-7	NA	NA	TGTGCCAGCAGCTTAAGGGAATGGTATTCCTCCTACGAGCAGTACTTC	CASSLREWYSSYEQYF
TRBV7-2	TRBJ1-2	few	NA	TGTGCCAGCAGCTTCTCACGTGAGGATGGCTACACCTTC	CASSFSREDGYTF
TRBV7-2	TRBJ2-2	NA	TRBD1	TGTGCCAGCAGCTTAGGGGACAGGGCCTCGCGTCCCCTGTTTTTT	CASSLGDRASRPLFF
TRBV11-3	TRBJ2-1	few	NA	TGTGCCAGCAGCCCATCTCGGGGACGGCACAATGAGCAGTTCTTC	CASSPSRGRHNEQFF
TRBV15	TRBJ2-1	NA	TRBD2	TGTGCCACCAGCAGAAGCCGGACTGTGGGACTATCGTACAATGAGCAGTTCTTC	CATSRSRTVGLSYNEQFF
TRBV29-1	TRBJ2-1	NA	NA	TGCAGCGTTGTAAGGAGGGCCGAGAGCCATGAGCAGTTCTTC	CSVVRRAESHEQFF
TRBV6-1	TRBJ1-3	NA	TRBD1	TGTGCCGGACAGGGGGACGGTGGAAACACCATATATTTT	CAGQGDGGNTIYF
TRBV9	TRBJ2-1	NA	NA	TGTGCCAGCAGCTCCCGGGACCCCTGGAGGGGGGGAGAGCAGTTCTTC	CASSSRDPWRGGEQFF
TRBV28	TRBJ1-2	NA	NA	TGTGCCAGCAATTGGAGGGGCGGTGGCTACACCTTC	CASNWRGGGYTF
TRBV7-2	TRBJ1-3	NA	NA	TGTGCCAGCAGCTTAGGGTTCTCTGGAAACACCATATATTTT	CASSLGFSGNTIYF
TRBV4-3	TRBJ2-7	NA	TRBD2	TGCGCCAGCAGCCAAGGTGGGCTAGCGGGACACTACGAGCAGTACTTC	CASSQGGLAGHYEQYF
TRBV28	TRBJ2-7	NA	TRBD1	TGTGCCAGCAGGACAGGGGGCTACGAGCAGTACTTC	CASRTGGYEQYF
TRBV5-1	TRBJ2-5	NA	NA	TGCGCCAGCAGCGGGGGCCAAGAGACCCAGTACTTC	CASSGGQETQYF
TRBV5-4	TRBJ2-7	NA	TRBD1	TGTGCCAGCAGCTTGGCAGCTGACAGGGGAGGCGACGAGCAGTACTTC	CASSLAADRGGDEQYF
TRBV5-8	TRBJ2-3	NA	TRBD1	TGTGCCAGCAGTCACACTCGGACAGGGGCCTTCCTGGATACGCAGTATTTT	CASSHTRTGAFLDTQYF
TRBV7-2	TRBJ2-4	many	NA	TGTGCCAGCAGCTTACGGCTAGCCAAAAACATTCAGTACTTC	CASSLRLAKNIQYF
TRBV20-1	TRBJ2-7	few	NA	TGCAGTGCGTACCTTGAAGAGCAGTACTTC	CSAYLEEQYF
TRBV5-1	TRBJ1-2	NA	NA	TGCGCCAGCAGCCCCACGTCAGGGAACTATGGCTACACCTTC	CASSPTSGNYGYTF
TRBV2	TRBJ2-7	few	TRBD2	TGTGCCAGCAGCGCTAGGACTAGCGGCTCCGGCCTGTACTTC	CASSARTSGSGLYF
TRBV5-4	TRBJ1-2	NA	NA	TGTGCCAGCAGCTTGTCGTCCAGGGCAACTAACTATGGCTACACCTTC	CASSLSSRATNYGYTF
TRBV19	TRBJ2-6	NA	NA	TGTGCCAGTAGTATGACTGGCACTGGGGCCAACGTCCTGACTTTC	CASSMTGTGANVLTF
TRBV7-2	TRBJ2-5	few	TRBD2	TGTGCCAGCAGCTTACCTAGCGGGCCCCAAGAGACCCAGTACTTC	CASSLPSGPQETQYF
TRBV27	TRBJ2-3	NA	NA	TGTGCCAGCAGAGGCTACACAGATACGCAGTATTTT	CASRGYTDTQYF
TRBV5-4	TRBJ1-1	NA	TRBD1	TGTGCCAGCAGCTCGGGACAGGGGGTAGGGTCTTTCTTT	CASSSGQGVGSFF
TRBV7-9	TRBJ2-7	few	NA	TGTGCCATCCCCCAGAGGCGGGACGGAAAGTACTACGAGCAGTACTTC	CAIPQRRDGKYYEQYF
TRBV18	TRBJ1-2	few	NA	TGTGCCAGCTCACCACCGTCGGGTCTTTATGGCTACACCTTC	CASSPPSGLYGYTF
TRBV29-1	TRBJ2-5	NA	NA	TGCAGCGTTGTGGTTGGGATCGGAGAGACCCAGTACTTC	CSVVVGIGETQYF
TRBV7-6	TRBJ2-5	NA	NA	TGTGCCAGCAGCCCCCAGACAGGCGCGACCCAGTACTTC	CASSPQTGATQYF
TRBV30	TRBJ1-1	NA	NA	TGTGCCTGGAGAGACACGGGGGTAACTGAAGCTTTCTTT	CAWRDTGVTEAFF
TRBV28	TRBJ2-1	many	TRBD2	TGTGCCAGCAGGGCCGGGACTAGGGGAGGCAATGAGCAGTTCTTC	CASRAGTRGGNEQFF
TRBV28	TRBJ1-5	NA	NA	TGTGCCAGCACGGGGCCCAACGATCAGCCCCAGCATTTT	CASTGPNDQPQHF
TRBV6-6	TRBJ1-2	few	NA	TGTGCCAGCAGTTCCCCAGACACGGTTGGTGGCTACACCTTC	CASSSPDTVGGYTF
TRBV30	TRBJ2-1	few	NA	TGTGCCTGGAGTGTCCGGGACGAGCAGTTCTTC	CAWSVRDEQFF
TRBV6-6	TRBJ1-5	few	NA	TGTGCCAGCAGTTATTCGGCGAATCAGCCCCAGCATTTT	CASSYSANQPQHF
TRBV19	TRBJ2-7	few	NA	TGTGCCAGTAGTATACGGATAGGTTACTACGAGCAGTACTTC	CASSIRIGYYEQYF
TRBV5-4	TRBJ2-1	NA	NA	TGTGCCAGCAGCTTCGGGAATGAGCAGTTCTTC	CASSFGNEQFF
TRBV5-1	TRBJ2-7	few	NA	TGCGCCAGCAGCTCTACGGGGGACACTGACCTTGGGGAGCAGTACTTC	CASSSTGDTDLGEQYF
TRBV28	TRBJ1-5	NA	TRBD1	TGTGCCAGCACCCACCTACCAATGGGACAGGGGGCAAGGCCCCAGCATTTT	CASTHLPMGQGARPQHF